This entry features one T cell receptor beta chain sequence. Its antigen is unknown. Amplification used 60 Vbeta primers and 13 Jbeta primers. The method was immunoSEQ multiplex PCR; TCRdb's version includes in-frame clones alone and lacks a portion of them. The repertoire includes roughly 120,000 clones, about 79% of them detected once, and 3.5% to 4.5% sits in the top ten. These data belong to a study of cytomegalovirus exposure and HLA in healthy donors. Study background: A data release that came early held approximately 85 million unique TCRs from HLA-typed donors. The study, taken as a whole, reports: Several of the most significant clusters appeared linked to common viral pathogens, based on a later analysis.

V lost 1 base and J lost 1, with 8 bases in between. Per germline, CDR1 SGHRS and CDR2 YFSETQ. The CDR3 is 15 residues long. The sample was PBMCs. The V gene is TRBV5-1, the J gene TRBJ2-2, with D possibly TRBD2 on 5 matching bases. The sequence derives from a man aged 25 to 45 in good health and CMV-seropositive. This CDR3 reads CASSLRAGNTGELFF. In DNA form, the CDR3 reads TGCGCCAGCAGCTTGAGGGCGGGGAACACCGGGGAGCTGTTTTTT.